This TCR beta chain was documented in a study of blood T cell repertoires in COVID-19. Trimming removed 5 bases from V and 4 bases from J; junction bases left unmatched: 10. Per the germline V gene, CDR1 is SGHVS and CDR2 is FNYEAQ. This CDR3 comprises 15 residues. Profiled with immunoSEQ multiplex PCR; TCRdb holds only in-frame clones, not every one. The data hold 370,000 or so clones, with roughly 86% observed a single time. The chain couples TRBV7-6 to TRBJ1-2; TRBD1 matches at 7 bases. The receptor was derived from a man aged 25-45 years who had recovered from COVID-19. The sequenced sample consisted of PBMCs or T cells enriched from blood (not recorded which). The CDR3 DNA follows: TGTGCCAGCAGCACTTTACAGGGGACCTCCTATGGCTACACCTTC. This sequence encodes CASSTLQGTSYGYTF.